A selection of T cell receptor beta chains follows, all from one sample in a study of shared clonotypes between healthy human individuals. The method was immunoSEQ multiplex PCR; TCRdb's version includes in-frame clones alone and lacks a portion of them. This table has about 2.1 million clones, 90% to 95% appearing once. Sequenced input: naive CD8+ T cells from PBMCs. These receptors were obtained from a man aged 18 to 30 in good health. Some clones in this sample may be carry-over from other donors' samples. Both conserved end residues are trimmed from each CDR3.

j_gene,v_gene,CDR3aa
TRBJ1-3,TRBV10-3,AISISTGSGNTIY
TRBJ1-6,TRBV4-1,ASSQDGAVHPLH
TRBJ2-7,TRBV28,ASTPGGPPPYEQY
TRBJ1-1,TRBV13,ASSLGGGNTEAF
TRBJ2-3,TRBV4-1,ASSQAGQGLHTQY
TRBJ2-7,TRBV28,ASSLSGGRNEQY
TRBJ2-2,TRBV4-1,ASSPFWGTSGSAGELF
TRBJ2-1,TRBV19,ASSNSRRVSDEQF
TRBJ1-2,TRBV12-5,ASGTQAIGYT
TRBJ1-1,TRBV28,ASSPLSRDRPTSRGAF
TRBJ2-5,TRBV28,ASRQTSGRLETQY
TRBJ2-7,TRBV7-6,ASSRLIGYEQY
TRBJ2-1,TRBV27,ASSAAVLSYNEQF
TRBJ2-5,TRBV7-9,ASSALPKETQY
TRBJ1-2,TRBV7-9,ASSPALTGKGGYT
TRBJ2-3,TRBV9,ASSVAKRGTDTQY
TRBJ1-1,TRBV5-6,ASSWGQGVRTEAF
TRBJ1-2,TRBV4-1,ASSQDRITNYGYT
TRBJ1-2,TRBV11-1,ASSLDAGNYGYT
TRBJ2-7,TRBV9,ASNPPRDEQY
TRBJ2-1,TRBV11-3,ASSAPDGYNEQF
TRBJ2-7,TRBV7-9,ASSLVTVSGPYEQY
TRBJ2-7,TRBV5-1,ASSPKTGPPGEQY
TRBJ2-2,TRBV4-2,ASSQARLTATNTGELF
TRBJ2-7,TRBV15,ATSVRGPEQY
TRBJ2-6,TRBV27,ASGSGLAGGVYSGANVLT
TRBJ1-1,TRBV10-2,ASSESVFPVTEAF